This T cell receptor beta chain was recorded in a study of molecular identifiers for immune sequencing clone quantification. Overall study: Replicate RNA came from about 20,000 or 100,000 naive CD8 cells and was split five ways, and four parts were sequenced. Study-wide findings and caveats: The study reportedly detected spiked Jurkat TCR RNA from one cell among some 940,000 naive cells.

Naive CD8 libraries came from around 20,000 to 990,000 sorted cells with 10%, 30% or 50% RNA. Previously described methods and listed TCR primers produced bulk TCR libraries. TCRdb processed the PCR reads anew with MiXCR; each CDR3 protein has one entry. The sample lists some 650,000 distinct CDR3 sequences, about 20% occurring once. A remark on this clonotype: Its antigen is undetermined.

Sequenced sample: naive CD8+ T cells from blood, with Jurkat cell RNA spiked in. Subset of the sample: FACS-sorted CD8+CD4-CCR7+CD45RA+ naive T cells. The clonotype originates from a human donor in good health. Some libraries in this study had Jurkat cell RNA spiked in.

The CDR3 DNA reads TGTGCCAGCAGCTCTCGAGCGGGGGACACGGCAGATACGCAGTATTTT. Translating gives CASSSRAGDTADTQYF. This chain connects TRBV3-1 to TRBJ2-3; 8 nucleotides line up with TRBD2. Germline CDR1 and CDR2: LGHDT and YNNKEL (reference sequence). The CDR3 runs to 16 residues. V trimming: 5 bases; J trimming: 4 bases; junction bases outside the gene matches: 11.